This is a list of T cell receptor beta chains from one sample in a study of shared clonotypes between healthy human individuals. Generated by immunoSEQ multiplex PCR, the TCRdb table keeps only in-frame clones and is missing some. The profile shows more than 2,000,000 clones, approximately 92% of them singletons. Material for sequencing was naive CD4+ T cells sorted from blood. These TCRs come from a man between 18 and 29 years old in good health. Both conserved end residues are part of each CDR3. The D gene is left open where the match is weak. A clone size is listed for some rows: how often the clone was seen (once, few, many), or a class if it is expanded.

d_call: .
j_call: TRBJ1-2
v_call: TRBV2
clone_size: few
cdr3_nt: TGTGCCAGCAGTGTGGAGGCCACAATCTATGGCTACACCTTC
cdr3_aa: CASSVEATIYGYTF

d_call: .
j_call: TRBJ2-3
v_call: TRBV11-2
clone_size: .
cdr3_nt: TGTGCCAGCAGCCCCTTGAGCACAGATACGCAGTATTTT
cdr3_aa: CASSPLSTDTQYF

d_call: .
j_call: TRBJ1-5
v_call: TRBV2
clone_size: .
cdr3_nt: TGTGCCAGCAGTGAAGCGACAGGAGAAGCCCAGCATTTT
cdr3_aa: CASSEATGEAQHF

d_call: TRBD2
j_call: TRBJ2-7
v_call: TRBV7-9
clone_size: .
cdr3_nt: TGTGCCAGCAGCTTAGGGGCTAGCGGGAACCACGAGCAGTACTTC
cdr3_aa: CASSLGASGNHEQYF

d_call: .
j_call: TRBJ2-1
v_call: TRBV10-3
clone_size: .
cdr3_nt: TGTGCCGCCGCTAGCGCTACGGATGAGCAGTTCTTC
cdr3_aa: CAAASATDEQFF

d_call: .
j_call: TRBJ2-5
v_call: TRBV18
clone_size: .
cdr3_nt: TGTGCCAGCTCACCTGGCGGGGGCAAGGAGACCCAGTACTTC
cdr3_aa: CASSPGGGKETQYF

d_call: TRBD1
j_call: TRBJ1-1
v_call: TRBV7-9
clone_size: .
cdr3_nt: TGTGCCAGCAGCTTAGACAGGGGGCGGTTCACTGAAGCTTTCTTT
cdr3_aa: CASSLDRGRFTEAFF

d_call: TRBD2
j_call: TRBJ2-1
v_call: TRBV4-2
clone_size: once
cdr3_nt: TGTGCCAGCAGCCAAGAATGGACTAGCGGGGGGGTTGGCTTCGAGCAGTTCTTC
cdr3_aa: CASSQEWTSGGVGFEQFF

d_call: .
j_call: TRBJ1-2
v_call: TRBV15
clone_size: .
cdr3_nt: TGTGCCACCAGCAGCTTCACCGGAGGCTACACCTTC
cdr3_aa: CATSSFTGGYTF

d_call: .
j_call: TRBJ2-1
v_call: TRBV7-9
clone_size: .
cdr3_nt: TGTGCCAGCAGCTTAGCGTTCCATCACTCCTACAATGAGCAGTTCTTC
cdr3_aa: CASSLAFHHSYNEQFF

d_call: .
j_call: TRBJ1-1
v_call: TRBV28
clone_size: few
cdr3_nt: TGTGCCAGCAGTTTCGGGATGCACACTGAAGCTTTCTTT
cdr3_aa: CASSFGMHTEAFF

d_call: TRBD1
j_call: TRBJ2-5
v_call: TRBV5-6
clone_size: .
cdr3_nt: TGTGCCAGCAGCTTAGACAGGGGGGAGACCCAGTACTTC
cdr3_aa: CASSLDRGETQYF

d_call: TRBD1
j_call: TRBJ1-4
v_call: TRBV5-1
clone_size: .
cdr3_nt: TGCGCCAGCAGCTTAGGGGGCGTATCTAATGAAAAACTGTTTTTT
cdr3_aa: CASSLGGVSNEKLFF

d_call: .
j_call: TRBJ1-5
v_call: TRBV1
clone_size: .
cdr3_nt: TGCACCAGCAGCCAAGACGGACAGGGGTGTCAGCCCCAGCATTTT
cdr3_aa: CTSSQDGQGCQPQHF

d_call: .
j_call: TRBJ2-7
v_call: TRBV6-5
clone_size: .
cdr3_nt: TGTGCCAGCAGTATACAGGGACCGAGTTCCTACGAGCAGTACTTC
cdr3_aa: CASSIQGPSSYEQYF

d_call: TRBD1
j_call: TRBJ2-3
v_call: TRBV7-8
clone_size: .
cdr3_nt: TGTGCCAGCAGCACGAATAGGCGCCGGACAGGAGGCACAGATACGCAGTATTTT
cdr3_aa: CASSTNRRRTGGTDTQYF

d_call: .
j_call: TRBJ2-7
v_call: TRBV19
clone_size: .
cdr3_nt: TGTGCCAGTAGTATGAGAAGGGGAAACGAGCAGTACTTC
cdr3_aa: CASSMRRGNEQYF

d_call: TRBD1
j_call: TRBJ2-7
v_call: TRBV2
clone_size: .
cdr3_nt: TGTGCCAGCAGGGAAGACTGGGACAGGAACCTCTCCTACGAGCAGTACTTC
cdr3_aa: CASREDWDRNLSYEQYF

d_call: .
j_call: TRBJ2-2
v_call: TRBV7-8
clone_size: few
cdr3_nt: TGTGCCAGCAGCTTAGGGTTGGCCGGGGAGCTGTTTTTT
cdr3_aa: CASSLGLAGELFF

d_call: .
j_call: TRBJ2-1
v_call: TRBV29-1
clone_size: .
cdr3_nt: TGCAGCGTTGAAGATTCGACCAACTCTCCTGATGAGCAGTTCTTC
cdr3_aa: CSVEDSTNSPDEQFF

d_call: .
j_call: TRBJ2-2
v_call: TRBV2
clone_size: once
cdr3_nt: TGTGCCAGCAGTTTCACCCAAACGAACACCGGGGAGCTGTTTTTT
cdr3_aa: CASSFTQTNTGELFF

d_call: .
j_call: TRBJ2-2
v_call: TRBV29-1
clone_size: .
cdr3_nt: TGCAGCGTTGGTCGGGACGGGAACACCGGGGAGCTGTTTTTT
cdr3_aa: CSVGRDGNTGELFF

d_call: TRBD1
j_call: TRBJ2-7
v_call: TRBV27
clone_size: .
cdr3_nt: TGTGCCACCGGCGACCCGAGGACAGGGGTCTACGAGCAGTACTTC
cdr3_aa: CATGDPRTGVYEQYF

d_call: .
j_call: TRBJ2-1
v_call: TRBV5-8
clone_size: .
cdr3_nt: TGTGCCAGCAGCTTGGCTGAGTGGGGGGACCTTTTCAATGAGCAGTTCTTC
cdr3_aa: CASSLAEWGDLFNEQFF

d_call: .
j_call: TRBJ1-2
v_call: TRBV10-2
clone_size: .
cdr3_nt: TGCGCCAGCAGTGAACTTGGACAGCACTATGGCTACACCTTC
cdr3_aa: CASSELGQHYGYTF

d_call: .
j_call: TRBJ2-3
v_call: TRBV6-1
clone_size: .
cdr3_nt: TGTGCCAGCACCCGACTAGGCGGAACAGATACGCAGTATTTT
cdr3_aa: CASTRLGGTDTQYF

d_call: TRBD1
j_call: TRBJ2-1
v_call: TRBV6-5
clone_size: .
cdr3_nt: TGTGCCAGCAGGAGGGCAGGGGGCGATGAGCAGTTCTTC
cdr3_aa: CASRRAGGDEQFF

d_call: TRBD2
j_call: TRBJ2-1
v_call: TRBV5-1
clone_size: .
cdr3_nt: TGCGCCAGCAGCTCGGGACTAGCCAATGAGCAGTTCTTC
cdr3_aa: CASSSGLANEQFF

d_call: TRBD1
j_call: TRBJ1-2
v_call: TRBV19
clone_size: .
cdr3_nt: TGTGCCAGTAGTACCTCCGGGACAGTCTATGGCTACACCTTC
cdr3_aa: CASSTSGTVYGYTF

d_call: TRBD1
j_call: TRBJ1-6
v_call: TRBV30
clone_size: .
cdr3_nt: TGTGCCTGGAGTCCCCGGACAGGGGTTAATTCACCCCTCCACTTT
cdr3_aa: CAWSPRTGVNSPLHF

d_call: .
j_call: TRBJ1-1
v_call: TRBV25-1
clone_size: once
cdr3_nt: TGTGCCAGCAGGGTTTTCACTGAAGCTTTCTTT
cdr3_aa: CASRVFTEAFF

d_call: .
j_call: TRBJ2-4
v_call: TRBV7-2
clone_size: .
cdr3_nt: TGTGCCAGCAGCTTTGTCGGGAGTGCCAAAAACATTCAGTACTTC
cdr3_aa: CASSFVGSAKNIQYF

d_call: .
j_call: TRBJ1-1
v_call: TRBV10-3
clone_size: .
cdr3_nt: TGTGCCATCAGTGCCCTAAAAGACACTGAAGCTTTCTTT
cdr3_aa: CAISALKDTEAFF

d_call: .
j_call: TRBJ2-3
v_call: TRBV13
clone_size: .
cdr3_nt: TGTGCCAGCAGTCCGTTAGGGCTTCCCGGCACAGATACGCAGTATTTT
cdr3_aa: CASSPLGLPGTDTQYF

d_call: TRBD2
j_call: TRBJ2-5
v_call: TRBV5-4
clone_size: .
cdr3_nt: TGTGCCAGCAGCTTGGTTACTAGCGTCGAGACCCAGTACTTC
cdr3_aa: CASSLVTSVETQYF

d_call: TRBD2
j_call: TRBJ2-3
v_call: TRBV7-7
clone_size: .
cdr3_nt: TGTGCTAGCAGCCTTAGCGGGAAGGACACAGATACGCAGTATTTT
cdr3_aa: CASSLSGKDTDTQYF

d_call: .
j_call: TRBJ1-2
v_call: TRBV19
clone_size: .
cdr3_nt: TGTGCCAGTACCATGACAGGCACAGATGGCTACACCTTC
cdr3_aa: CASTMTGTDGYTF

d_call: .
j_call: TRBJ1-3
v_call: TRBV5-1
clone_size: .
cdr3_nt: TGCGCCAGCAGCTCCGGGACCGCGGGGGGAAACACCATATATTTT
cdr3_aa: CASSSGTAGGNTIYF

d_call: .
j_call: TRBJ2-2
v_call: TRBV11-3
clone_size: .
cdr3_nt: TGTGCCAGCAGCTTAGCCCCCCCCACAGGGACCGGGGAGCTGTTTTTT
cdr3_aa: CASSLAPPTGTGELFF

d_call: .
j_call: TRBJ1-3
v_call: TRBV6-5
clone_size: once
cdr3_nt: TGTGCCAGCAGTTACGGTAACGGGGCTGGAAACACCATATATTTT
cdr3_aa: CASSYGNGAGNTIYF

d_call: .
j_call: TRBJ2-7
v_call: TRBV11-2
clone_size: .
cdr3_nt: TGTGCCAGCAGCTTAGTCATTCGGAACGAGCAGTACTTC
cdr3_aa: CASSLVIRNEQYF

d_call: .
j_call: TRBJ2-5
v_call: TRBV5-4
clone_size: .
cdr3_nt: TGTGCCAGCAGCTTCCGTAATACGGAGACCCAGTACTTC
cdr3_aa: CASSFRNTETQYF

d_call: .
j_call: TRBJ2-7
v_call: TRBV19
clone_size: .
cdr3_nt: TGTGCCAGTGGGGGCAGGGGAACACGCGAGCAGTACTTC
cdr3_aa: CASGGRGTREQYF

d_call: .
j_call: TRBJ1-2
v_call: TRBV7-8
clone_size: .
cdr3_nt: TGTGCCAGCAGCTTAGTCCTGACGACTGGAGTCAACTATGGCTACACCTTC
cdr3_aa: CASSLVLTTGVNYGYTF